The next 27 T cell receptor beta chains were all read from a single sample in a study of blood T cell repertoires in COVID-19. Repertoires were generated with immunoSEQ multiplex PCR, while TCRdb's copy carries only in-frame clones and drops some. Of tens of thousands of clones listed, 90% are singletons. The sequencing sample was made of peripheral blood. Receptors originate from a man aged 50-60 years with acute or convalescent COVID-19.

This rearrangement joins TRBV7-2 to TRBJ2-7; 15 bases agree with TRBD2. Trimming cost V 3 bases and J 6 bases; bases outside gene matches: 3. Germline-derived CDR1 and CDR2 are SGHTA and FQGNSA. The CDR3 totals 15 residues. The CDR3 DNA follows: TGTGCCAGCAGCTTCGGGACTAGCGGGAGGAGCGAGCAGTACTTC. Translation gives CASSFGTSGRSEQYF.

The chain couples TRBV11-3 to TRBJ2-5, with D tentatively TRBD2 (6 bases). Trimming left V 8 bases short and J 4 bases short, with 14 bases between. The CDR3 has 13 amino acids. CDR1 SGHNT and CDR2 YENEEA come from the germline V gene. The CDR3 region is CASQEGAPETQYF. The DNA of the CDR3 is TGTGCCAGCCAGGAGGGAGCTCCAGAGACCCAGTACTTC.

The J gene is TRBJ2-5, the V gene TRBV5-1, with 14 bases fitting TRBD2. The CDR3 is 18 amino acids. After removal of 4 bases from V and 0 bases from J, the junction contained 8 bases not matched to a gene. Germline CDR1 is SGHRS and CDR2 is YFSETQ. CDR3 nucleotides: TGCGCCAGCAGCCTCGGACTAGCGGGAGGCCCGTACCAAGAGACCCAGTACTTC. This sequence encodes CASSLGLAGGPYQETQYF.

In this sample, this clone turned up a few times. J is TRBJ1-2 and V is TRBV6-2 or TRBV6-3; 7 positions match TRBD1. The germline V gene has CDR1 MNHEY and CDR2 SVGEGT. This CDR3 is built from 19 residues. V lost 0 bases, J lost 3 bases, and 16 bases stayed unmatched. The CDR3 region has the DNA TGTGCCAGCAGTTACTCGATCTGGCGAGGGGGCGTTAGTGACTATGGCTACACCTTC. Translation: CASSYSIWRGGVSDYGYTF.

The V gene is TRBV5-4, the J gene TRBJ2-3; TRBD2 aligns across 8 bases. Germline lookup yields CDR1 SGHNT and CDR2 YYREEE (reference sequence). There are 14 residues in the CDR3. J gave up 2 bases and V 3 bases, and 2 bases lay outside the gene matches. The CDR3 spells CASSSGLVTDTQYF. For the CDR3, the DNA is TGTGCCAGCAGCTCGGGACTAGTCACAGATACGCAGTATTTT.

This chain connects TRBV2 to TRBJ1-5, with TRBD1 as a possible D gene (6 bases). V lost 5 bases to trimming and J lost 3 bases, with 14 bases between them. The CDR3 totals 15 residues. Germline CDR1 reads SNHLY; CDR2 reads FYNNEI. The chain's CDR3 is CASSLQGGFNQPQHF. The CDR3, as DNA: TGTGCCAGCAGTTTACAGGGAGGGTTCAATCAGCCCCAGCATTTT.

J is TRBJ1-4 and V is TRBV19; 7 nucleotides match TRBD1. Germline V gene sequence: CDR1 LNHDA, CDR2 SQIVND (reference sequence). The CDR3 totals 14 residues. With V trimmed by 5 bases and J by 6 bases, 6 bases remained unmatched. The CDR3 sequence is CASSFRQGDEKLFF. CDR3 DNA: TGTGCCAGTAGTTTTAGGCAGGGGGATGAAAAACTGTTTTTT.

The chain couples TRBV2 to TRBJ2-3; tentatively, D is TRBD2 (6 bases). This CDR3 region has 15 residues. V lost 7 bases and J 0 bases, leaving 14 bases between the germline ends. CDR1 SNHLY and CDR2 FYNNEI come from the germline V gene. The CDR3 DNA reads as TGTGCCAGCACGGCGGGACTCGATAGCACAGATACGCAGTATTTT. Translating it yields CASTAGLDSTDTQYF.

This rearrangement joins TRBV4-1 to TRBJ1-2; 10 bases line up with TRBD1. The CDR3 length is 15 residues. Germline loops: CDR1 MGHRA, CDR2 YSYEKL. The trim removed 5 bases at V and 3 bases at J, leaving 6 bases unmatched. The CDR3 reads CASSSGQGVDYGYTF. The CDR3 DNA sequence: TGCGCCAGCAGCTCCGGACAGGGGGTTGACTATGGCTACACCTTC.

This clone came up a few times. The chain is built from TRBV5-4 and TRBJ2-3; tentative D call: TRBD1 (5 bases). Germline CDR1 SGHNT, CDR2 YYREEE (reference sequence). The CDR3 sequence is 13 residues long. The V end lost 5 bases, the J end lost 1 base, and 8 bases lay between the germline ends. The CDR3 nucleotides are TGTGCCAGCAGGGTAGGGGGCACAGATACGCAGTATTTT. Translation gives CASRVGGTDTQYF.

The chain employs TRBV11-3 and TRBJ2-5; TRBD2 might be the D (5 bases). Trimming shortened V by 5 bases and J by 2 bases, and 18 bases separated the two germline ends. The CDR3 contains 16 residues. Per the germline V gene, CDR1 is SGHNT and CDR2 is YENEEA. The CDR3 region has the DNA TGTGCCAGCAGCCCCTCCCAGCTCACTAGTCAAGAGACCCAGTACTTC. It codes for CASSPSQLTSQETQYF.

V gene TRBV28 combines with J gene TRBJ2-4; weak D call: TRBD1 (5 bases). From germline, CDR1 is MDHEN and CDR2 SYDVKM. Between the trimmed V and J ends, which lost 2 bases and 0 bases, there was a span of 11 bases. The CDR3 covers 16 residues. This CDR3 is CASSLTGRLAKNIQYF. The CDR3 nucleotides are TGTGCCAGCAGTTTAACAGGCCGCCTAGCCAAAAACATTCAGTACTTC. The full variable domain, rest sourced from reference TRBV28 and TRBJ2-4, is DVKVTQSSRYLVKRTGEKVFLECVQDMDHENMFWYRQDPGLGLRLIYFSYDVKMKEKGDIPEGYSVSREKKERFSLILESASTNQTSMYLCASSLTGRLAKNIQYFGAGTRLSVL.

This clone was recorded a few times. The chain has TRBV7-2 and TRBJ2-1, with 13 positions matching TRBD2. This CDR3 comprises 18 residues. The germline V gene has CDR1 SGHTA and CDR2 FQGNSA. J lost 8 bases, V lost 8 bases, and 18 bases had no gene match. Written as DNA, the CDR3 is TGTGCCAGCTTAGGACAGCTAGCGCCGGGACTAGCGGGATATGAGCAGTTCTTC. Translating gives CASLGQLAPGLAGYEQFF. Full variable domain (outside the CDR3, taken from reference TRBV7-2 and TRBJ2-1): GAGVSQSPSNKVTEKGKDVELRCDPISGHTALYWYRQSLGQGLEFLIYFQGNSAPDKSGLPSDRFSAERTGGSVSTLTIQRTQQEDSAVYLCASLGQLAPGLAGYEQFFGPGTRLTVL.

The table lists this clone with a few counts. The chain has TRBV19 and TRBJ1-5; D uncertain. Germline values: CDR1 LNHDA, CDR2 SQIVND (reference sequence). The length of the CDR3 is 13 residues. Between the trimmed V and J ends, which lost 0 bases and 9 bases, there was a span of 9 bases. CDR3 in amino acids: CASSIEGPGPQHF. CDR3 DNA: TGTGCCAGTAGTATAGAGGGCCCCGGGCCCCAGCATTTT.

V is TRBV4-1 and J is TRBJ2-4, with 7 nucleotides matching TRBD1. The junction had 5 bases not matched to a gene; V was cut back by 6 bases and J by 3 bases. The CDR3 has 14 residues. Germline CDR1 is MGHRA and CDR2 is YSYEKL. In DNA, the CDR3 is TGCGCCAGCAGGTCTCAGGGGGACAAAAACATTCAGTACTTC. It translates to CASRSQGDKNIQYF.

The chain is built from TRBV19 and TRBJ1-5; no clear D. The V end was cut by 3 bases, the J end by 0 bases, with 9 bases between. The germline V gene encodes CDR1 LNHDA and CDR2 SQIVND (reference sequence). There are 15 residues in the CDR3. This CDR3 reads CASSMSSPSNQPQHF. In DNA, the CDR3 is TGTGCCAGTAGTATGTCCAGTCCTAGCAATCAGCCCCAGCATTTT.

This rearrangement joins TRBV6-2 or TRBV6-3 to TRBJ1-1; 7 positions agree with TRBD1. V lost 6 bases and J lost 1; bases outside the gene matches: 8. Germline CDR1 and CDR2: MNHEY and SVGEGT. This CDR3 contains 15 residues. The CDR3 sequence is CASSSGTVTNTEAFF. The CDR3 DNA reads as TGTGCCAGCAGCTCCGGGACAGTAACGAACACTGAAGCTTTCTTT.

This clone was counted once. This rearrangement joins TRBV7-9 to TRBJ2-1, with TRBD1 matching 10 bases. J was trimmed by 6 bases and V by 4 bases; bases with no gene match: 9. CDR3 length equals 16 residues. Looked up from germline, CDR1 is SEHNR and CDR2 is FQNEAQ (reference sequence). CDR3 bases: TGTGCCAGCAGCTCAACCGGGACAGGGGTTAGCAATGAGCAGTTCTTC. Protein product: CASSSTGTGVSNEQFF.

The rearrangement uses TRBV20-1 and TRBJ1-2; perhaps TRBD1 as D (5 bases). The germline gives CDR1 DFQATT, CDR2 SNEGSKA (reference sequence). V lost 5 bases and J lost 7, with 11 bases in between. The CDR3 is 11 residues long. The CDR3 coding sequence is TGCAGTGCTCAGGGAAGTCGTGGCTACACCTTC. It is translated as CSAQGSRGYTF.

V is TRBV7-2 and J is TRBJ2-1; D remains unclear. V was clipped by 5 bases and J by 6 bases, with 14 bases between them. The length of the CDR3 is 14 residues. The germline V gene has CDR1 SGHTA and CDR2 FQGNSA. The CDR3 sequence: CASSPRSNSNEQFF. The CDR3, as DNA: TGTGCCAGCAGCCCCCGCAGCAACAGCAATGAGCAGTTCTTC.

The DNA for the CDR3 is TGTGCCAGTCGAACCCGGGACAGGGTCTACAATGAGCAGTTCTTC. Translated: CASRTRDRVYNEQFF. The chain is built from TRBV19 and TRBJ2-1, with TRBD1 matching 9 bases. CDR3 length: 15 amino acids. Germline-derived CDR1 and CDR2 are LNHDA and SQIVND (reference sequence). Germline trimming cut 8 bases from V and 3 bases from J; bases unmatched to any gene: 8.

This chain joins TRBV29-1 and TRBJ2-1, with a possible D match to TRBD2 (5 bases). CDR3 length equals 12 residues. V shed 7 bases and J shed 6 bases, with 13 bases lying between them. CDR1 SQVTM and CDR2 ANQGSEA come from the germline V gene. This chain's CDR3 is CSAGLERNEQFF. In DNA, the CDR3 is TGCAGCGCCGGACTGGAACGCAATGAGCAGTTCTTC.

The chain joins TRBV2 to TRBJ1-1; D not resolved. Germline V gene lookup returns CDR1 SNHLY and CDR2 FYNNEI. The CDR3 consists of 14 residues. V shed 0 bases and J shed 3 bases, with 8 bases lying between them. The CDR3 protein is CASSEAPRDTEAFF. The CDR3 DNA sequence: TGTGCCAGCAGTGAAGCGCCGCGGGACACTGAAGCTTTCTTT.

The chain is built from TRBV7-9 and TRBJ2-1, with D possibly matching TRBD2 (5 bases). The CDR3 extends over 14 amino acids. Germline CDR1 SEHNR, CDR2 FQNEAQ (reference sequence). V lost 2 bases and J lost 2, with 7 bases in between. CDR3 in DNA: TGTGCCAGCAGCTTAAGAGGGACCTACAATGAGCAGTTCTTC. It is translated as CASSLRGTYNEQFF. Full variable domain (outside the CDR3, taken from reference TRBV7-9 and TRBJ2-1): DTGVSQNPRHKITKRGQNVTFRCDPISEHNRLYWYRQTLGQGPEFLTYFQNEAQLEKSRLLSDRFSAERPKGSFSTLEIQRTEQGDSAMYLCASSLRGTYNEQFFGPGTRLTVL.

This sequence joins TRBV7-9 and TRBJ1-2; 7 nucleotides agree with TRBD1. The length of the CDR3 is 16 residues. Trimming cost V 1 base and J 4 bases; bases outside gene matches: 9. Germline assignment: CDR1 SEHNR and CDR2 FQNEAQ (reference sequence). The CDR3 DNA reads as TGTGCCAGCAGCTTAGACCAGACAGGGTGGGTCTATGGCTACACCTTC. Translation gives CASSLDQTGWVYGYTF. Based on the CDR3 plus reference TRBV7-9 and TRBJ1-2, the full variable domain is DTGVSQNPRHKITKRGQNVTFRCDPISEHNRLYWYRQTLGQGPEFLTYFQNEAQLEKSRLLSDRFSAERPKGSFSTLEIQRTEQGDSAMYLCASSLDQTGWVYGYTFGSGTRLTVV.

V and J are TRBV6-6 and TRBJ2-1, with 9 nucleotides matching TRBD1. The CDR3 is 15 amino acids. V lost 6 bases, J lost 4 bases, and 7 bases stayed unmatched. CDR1 and CDR2 (germline): MNHNY, SVGAGI (reference sequence). CDR3 coding DNA: TGTGCCAGCAGCACCCGGGACAGGGAATACAATGAGCAGTTCTTC. Its protein is CASSTRDREYNEQFF.

The CDR3 here is CAWRMAGGEETQYF. The CDR3 coding sequence is TGTGCCTGGAGAATGGCGGGAGGGGAGGAGACCCAGTACTTC. The J gene is TRBJ2-5, the V gene TRBV30; 9 bases fit TRBD2. CDR1 and CDR2 (germline): GTSNPN, SVGIG (reference sequence). This CDR3 spans 14 amino acids. Unmatched junction bases numbered 7, after V lost 3 bases and J lost 5 bases. Looking up the rest from reference TRBV30 and TRBJ2-5 gives the full variable domain: SQTIHQWPATLVQPVGSPLSLECTVEGTSNPNLYWYRQAAGRGLQLLFYSVGIGQISSEVPQNLSASRPQDRQFILSSKKLLLSDSGFYLCAWRMAGGEETQYFGPGTRLLVL.